Each of the 26 T cell receptor beta chains below was sequenced from the same sample in a study of blood T cell repertoires in COVID-19 (dated by TCRdb to the early 2020s). The library was produced with the immunoSEQ multiplex PCR assay. TCRdb re-hosts the immuneACCESS table, in-frame sequences only. Its copies lack some clones; in the studies checked, an unresolved V gene accounts for under half of them, and the cause for the rest is not known. The sample has 28,000 or so clones on record, 88% of them singletons. Under 8% of the sample lies in the top ten. The sequencing input was peripheral blood. The receptors stem from a man between 60 and 70 years old with COVID-19, enrolled during active disease.

V gene TRBV7-9 combines with J gene TRBJ1-2; no definite D call. V dropped 2 bases and J dropped 4 bases, with 5 bases sitting between them. The germline gives CDR1 SEHNR, CDR2 FQNEAQ (reference sequence). The CDR3 is made up of 12 amino acids. The CDR3 region is CASSLRSYGYTF. The CDR3 region has the DNA TGTGCCAGCAGCTTACGGTCCTATGGCTACACCTTC.

The chain employs TRBV9 and TRBJ1-1, with 7 nucleotides matching TRBD1. The CDR3 spans 14 residues. Germline lookup yields CDR1 SGDLS and CDR2 YYNGEE. V lost 3 bases to trimming and J lost 3 bases; unmatched junction nucleotides: 5. Here the CDR3 reads CASSGKGADTEAFF. CDR3 nucleotides: TGTGCCAGCAGCGGGAAGGGGGCGGACACTGAAGCTTTCTTT. Together with reference TRBV9 and TRBJ1-1, the CDR3 gives the full variable domain: DSGVTQTPKHLITATGQRVTLRCSPRSGDLSVYWYQQSLDQGLQFLIQYYNGEERAKGNILERFSAQQFPDLHSELNLSSLELGDSALYFCASSGKGADTEAFFGQGTRLTVV.

This chain joins TRBV6-6 and TRBJ1-2, with 7 bases that match TRBD1. J was trimmed by 3 bases and V by 5 bases; bases with no gene match: 3. The CDR3 length is 13 residues. From germline, CDR1 is MNHNY and CDR2 SVGAGI (reference sequence). The CDR3 loop is CASSVGGYYGYTF. CDR3 sequence (DNA): TGTGCCAGCAGTGTAGGGGGCTACTATGGCTACACCTTC.

The CDR3 region has the DNA TGTGCCAGCAGTTTACCGGACAGGACCGACGAGCAGTACTTC. This codes for CASSLPDRTDEQYF. The chain has TRBV28 and TRBJ2-7, with 7 bases matching TRBD1. CDR3 length: 14 residues. Unmatched junction bases numbered 6, after V lost 2 bases and J lost 5 bases. The germline gives CDR1 MDHEN, CDR2 SYDVKM.

V gene TRBV2 combines with J gene TRBJ1-4, with D possibly being TRBD1 (6 bases). V was cut by 10 bases and J by 7 bases, with 16 bases left in between. The CDR3 is 13 residues long. The germline V gene encodes CDR1 SNHLY and CDR2 FYNNEI. CDR3 coding DNA: TGTGCCACCAAGGGGCAGGGGAGTGAAAAACTGTTTTTT. This gives the protein CATKGQGSEKLFF.

The chain joins TRBV30 to TRBJ1-2, with 9 nucleotides matching TRBD1. Germline V gene data show CDR1 as GTSNPN and CDR2 as SVGIG (reference sequence). The CDR3 has 14 residues. The junction had 14 bases not matched to a gene; V was cut back by 8 bases and J by 7 bases. The CDR3 sequence is CASRDRDVVGGYTF. CDR3 sequence (DNA): TGTGCCAGCCGGGACAGGGACGTCGTTGGTGGCTACACCTTC. The whole variable domain, remainder taken from reference TRBV30 and TRBJ1-2, is SQTIHQWPATLVQPVGSPLSLECTVEGTSNPNLYWYRQAAGRGLQLLFYSVGIGQISSEVPQNLSASRPQDRQFILSSKKLLLSDSGFYLCASRDRDVVGGYTFGSGTRLTVV.

This clone was seen only a few times. The chain couples TRBV27 to TRBJ2-1; unclear D gene. CDR1 is MNHEY and CDR2 is SMNVEV in the germline V gene (reference sequence). The CDR3 is 11 residues long. V lost 6 bases and J lost 5, with 5 bases in between. The CDR3 sequence is CASRRDNEQFF. The CDR3 coding sequence is TGTGCCAGCAGACGGGACAATGAGCAGTTCTTC.

This rearrangement joins TRBV28 to TRBJ2-2; no clear D. This CDR3 comprises 15 residues. The V end lost 2 bases, the J end lost 6 bases, and 13 bases lay between the germline ends. Germline CDR1 and CDR2: MDHEN and SYDVKM. The chain's CDR3 is CASSLPPAQAGELFF. CDR3 DNA sequence: TGTGCCAGCAGTTTACCCCCCGCGCAAGCCGGGGAGCTGTTTTTT.

The chain carries TRBV9 and TRBJ2-2; D uncertain. Germline V gene lookup returns CDR1 SGDLS and CDR2 YYNGEE. The CDR3 consists of 13 residues. Trimming stripped 4 bases from V and 7 bases from J, with 11 bases between. CDR3 sequence reads: CASSLLTGGELFF. Here the CDR3 DNA reads TGTGCCAGCAGCCTCCTAACGGGCGGGGAGCTGTTTTTT.

The rearrangement links TRBV4-1 to TRBJ1-2; no clear D gene. Trimming removed 6 bases at V and 4 bases at J, with 12 bases between. This CDR3 contains 13 residues. Per germline, CDR1 MGHRA and CDR2 YSYEKL. The CDR3 sequence is CASSQSGSYGYTF. The CDR3 nucleotides read TGCGCCAGCAGTCAAAGCGGTAGCTATGGCTACACCTTC.

This clone came up once. The V gene is TRBV24-1, the J gene TRBJ2-3, with 9 nucleotides matching TRBD2. The ends lost 1 base at V and 3 bases at J; junction bases unmatched: 4. CDR3 size: 16 residues. The germline V gene has CDR1 KGHDR and CDR2 SFDVKD. CDR3 bases: TGTGCCACCAGTGATTTTGGCGGGAGGGGGACAGATACGCAGTATTTT. Translation gives CATSDFGGRGTDTQYF.

The V and J genes are TRBV10-3 and TRBJ1-6; D is uncertain. Germline CDR1 and CDR2: ENHRY and SYGVKD. The CDR3 contains 12 residues. V was shortened by 0 bases and J by 9 bases, with 3 bases between the two germline ends. The CDR3: CAISESGSPLHF. For the CDR3, the DNA is TGTGCCATCAGTGAGTCCGGTTCACCCCTCCACTTT.

This clone has just a few counts. The chain links TRBV6-4 to TRBJ1-6, with D possibly TRBD1 on 6 matching bases. In germline, CDR1 is MRHNA, CDR2 SNTAGT. The CDR3 consists of 17 residues. Trimming shortened V by 0 bases and J by 9 bases, and 18 bases separated the two germline ends. The CDR3 here is CASSDSIGAGEGSPLHF. CDR3 coding DNA: TGTGCCAGCAGTGACTCGATTGGGGCAGGGGAGGGTTCACCCCTCCACTTT.

This sequence joins TRBV29-1 and TRBJ2-2, with D tentatively TRBD2 (6 bases). Germline V gene data show CDR1 as SQVTM and CDR2 as ANQGSEA. CDR3 length: 13 amino acids. Trimming cost V 5 bases and J 4 bases, with 11 bases left between them. This CDR3 is CSVLTAGTGELFF. CDR3 nucleotides: TGCAGCGTTTTGACAGCGGGCACCGGGGAGCTGTTTTTT.

This sequence joins TRBV7-2 and TRBJ1-1; possibly TRBD1 for D (6 bases). Trimming left V 0 bases short and J 3 bases short, with 11 bases between. The CDR3 spans 15 residues. CDR1 is SGHTA, CDR2 FQGNSA, per germline. In DNA, the CDR3 is TGTGCCAGCAGCTTAGCTTTAAAGGGGGACACTGAAGCTTTCTTT. Translating it yields CASSLALKGDTEAFF.

V and J are TRBV7-8 and TRBJ1-1; a possible D gene is TRBD1 (5 bases). Trimming took 5 bases from V and 1 from J, leaving 11 bases between them. Germline V lookup: CDR1 SGHVS, CDR2 FQNEAQ. The CDR3 is 14 amino acids. The chain's CDR3 is CASSGGAANTEAFF. CDR3 nucleotide sequence: TGTGCCAGCAGCGGAGGGGCAGCGAACACTGAAGCTTTCTTT.

In its sample, this clone was seen once. The V gene is TRBV15, the J gene TRBJ2-1; no reliable D call. Germline CDR1 and CDR2: LNHNV and YYDKDF (reference sequence). V was pared by 2 bases and J by 0 bases, with 14 bases between. CDR3 length: 17 amino acids. CDR3 loop: CATSRKLGIGSYNEQFF. DNA for the CDR3: TGTGCCACCAGCAGAAAGCTGGGCATCGGCTCCTACAATGAGCAGTTCTTC.

V gene TRBV2 combines with J gene TRBJ2-1, with D uncertain. The germline V gene encodes CDR1 SNHLY and CDR2 FYNNEI. Deletions cut 7 bases from V and 8 bases from J, with 15 bases between. CDR3 length: 13 residues. The CDR3 spells CASNGGDYDEQFF. CDR3 sequence (DNA): TGTGCCAGCAATGGCGGAGATTACGATGAGCAGTTCTTC.

This chain links TRBV7-2 with TRBJ1-6; 8 bases are a match to TRBD1. Germline lookup yields CDR1 SGHTA and CDR2 FQGNSA. The V gene end was trimmed by 5 bases and the J gene end by 10 bases; junction bases not matched to a gene: 7. The CDR3 loop spans 14 amino acids. The CDR3 bases are TGTGCCAGCAGCGCGACAGGGGAGGGATCACCCCTCCACTTT. Protein sequence: CASSATGEGSPLHF.

This chain links TRBV29-1 with TRBJ2-5; 7 positions agree with TRBD2. Germline values: CDR1 SQVTM, CDR2 ANQGSEA. The CDR3 extends over 15 amino acids. The trim removed 8 bases at V and 2 bases at J, leaving 14 bases unmatched. The CDR3 here is CSWGGPLNQQETQYF. CDR3 bases: TGCAGCTGGGGGGGACCGCTAAACCAACAAGAGACCCAGTACTTC.

J is TRBJ1-1 and V is TRBV7-8, with D uncertain. Germline V lookup: CDR1 SGHVS, CDR2 FQNEAQ. This CDR3 comprises 12 residues. Between the trimmed V and J ends, which lost 3 bases and 5 bases, there was a span of 7 bases. As DNA, the CDR3 is TGTGCCAGCAGCTTCGGAGAGACTGAAGCTTTCTTT. It specifies CASSFGETEAFF.

This chain uses TRBV10-1 with TRBJ2-3; the match to TRBD2 covers 8 bases. The CDR3 contains 13 residues. V gave up 8 bases and J gave up 5 bases; unmatched junction bases: 6. The germline V gene has CDR1 WNHNN and CDR2 SYGVQD (reference sequence). The CDR3 DNA reads TGCGCCAGCCAAAGCGGGAGTATAGATACGCAGTATTTT. It yields the protein CASQSGSIDTQYF.

The genes are TRBV4-2 and TRBJ1-2; D might be TRBD1 (5 bases). The CDR3 loop spans 13 amino acids. CDR1 and CDR2 from the germline V gene are LGHNA and YNFKEQ. V was trimmed by 6 bases and J by 4 bases, leaving 12 bases between them. CDR3 in amino acids: CASRSTTVYGYTF. CDR3 bases: TGTGCCAGCAGGAGTACGACAGTCTATGGCTACACCTTC.

J is TRBJ1-5 and V is TRBV4-2; 11 bases agree with TRBD1. The V gene's germline CDR1 is LGHNA and CDR2 YNFKEQ. The CDR3 consists of 20 residues. Losses at the gene ends were 1 base for V and 0 bases for J; bases not matched to a gene: 11. DNA for the CDR3: TGTGCCAGCAGCCAAGGGACAGGGGGCAGAGGGTATGCTAGCAATCAGCCCCAGCATTTT. The encoded protein is CASSQGTGGRGYASNQPQHF.

The CDR3 sequence: CASSPRGTDDGELFF. CDR3 bases: TGTGCCAGCAGCCCTAGGGGAACCGACGACGGGGAGCTGTTTTTT. The chain joins TRBV6-2 or TRBV6-3 to TRBJ2-2; possibly TRBD1 for D (5 bases). The CDR3 consists of 15 residues. Germline CDR1 MNHEY, CDR2 SVGEGT. The V and J ends lost 6 bases and 7 bases respectively, with 18 bases between them.

The chain couples TRBV6-2 or TRBV6-3 to TRBJ2-3, with 8 bases fitting TRBD2. Germline lookup yields CDR1 MNHEY and CDR2 SVGEGT. Unmatched junction bases numbered 4, after V lost 6 bases and J lost 2 bases. The CDR3 is 14 amino acids. In DNA form, the CDR3 reads TGTGCCAGCAGCCCGGGGGGGTACACAGATACGCAGTATTTT. Translation gives CASSPGGYTDTQYF.